A selection of T cell receptor beta chains follows, all from one sample in a study of T cell changes during pregnancy in multiple sclerosis. Generated by immunoSEQ multiplex PCR, the TCRdb table keeps only in-frame clones and is missing some. The data hold some 41,000 clones, with roughly nine tenths observed a single time. The sample consisted of CD4+ T cells from peripheral blood mononuclear cells, taken in the third trimester of pregnancy. These TCRs come from a female donor in good health, enrolled as a control in a pregnancy study. CDR3s include the opening cysteine and the closing phenylalanine or tryptophan. Each record gives: clone size, V gene, J gene, D gene, CDR3 protein, CDR3 DNA. A D gene is named only where the DNA matches it firmly. For some rows the clone size is stated as once, few or many, or as a class when expanded; others skip it.

NA	TRBV28	TRBJ1-2	TRBD1	CASSLSFGQGTGYTF	TGTGCCAGCAGTTTGAGTTTCGGACAGGGTACAGGCTACACCTTC
NA	TRBV19	TRBJ1-3	NA	CASSFSPGTGNTIYF	TGTGCCAGTAGTTTTTCTCCAGGTACTGGAAACACCATATATTTT
NA	TRBV10-3	TRBJ2-1	NA	CAIRETLGHDGNEQFF	TGTGCCATCAGAGAAACCCTAGGACACGATGGAAATGAGCAGTTCTTC
NA	TRBV6-5	TRBJ2-7	TRBD1	CASSYSITGGGYEQYF	TGTGCCAGCAGTTACTCGATAACAGGGGGCGGCTACGAGCAGTACTTC
NA	TRBV4-3	TRBJ1-1	NA	CASSQRRPTYTEAFF	TGCGCCAGCAGCCAACGCCGTCCGACATACACTGAAGCTTTCTTT
NA	TRBV18	TRBJ2-7	NA	CASSLNVRGGSDEQYF	TGTGCCAGCTCACTGAACGTCCGGGGAGGTTCGGACGAGCAGTACTTC
NA	TRBV7-8	TRBJ2-1	NA	CASSFSGLDEQFF	TGTGCCAGCAGCTTTTCAGGATTAGATGAGCAGTTCTTC
NA	TRBV4-3	TRBJ2-6	NA	CASSQVPGVSGANVLTF	TGCGCCAGCAGCCAAGTCCCGGGAGTATCTGGGGCCAACGTCCTGACTTTC
NA	TRBV2	TRBJ1-3	TRBD1	CASSGTGRGNTIYF	TGTGCCAGCAGCGGGACAGGTCGGGGAAACACCATATATTTT
NA	TRBV28	TRBJ2-1	TRBD2	CASSSFSGSEYNEQFF	TGTGCCAGCAGTTCCTTTAGCGGGAGTGAATACAATGAGCAGTTCTTC
NA	TRBV9	TRBJ2-5	NA	CASSVGVQETQYF	TGTGCCAGCAGCGTTGGAGTTCAAGAGACCCAGTACTTC
NA	TRBV27	TRBJ1-1	TRBD1	CASSLTGTENTEAFF	TGTGCCAGCAGCTTGACCGGGACAGAGAACACTGAAGCTTTCTTT
few	TRBV7-3	TRBJ2-2	TRBD2	CASSSGLAEGNTGELFF	TGTGCCAGCAGCTCAGGACTAGCGGAGGGGAACACCGGGGAGCTGTTTTTT
NA	TRBV19	TRBJ2-3	TRBD2	CASRIAGGHTDTQYF	TGTGCCAGTAGAATAGCGGGGGGTCACACAGATACGCAGTATTTT
NA	TRBV5-1	TRBJ2-7	NA	CASSLASFRGEQYF	TGCGCCAGCAGCTTGGCTAGCTTTCGCGGCGAGCAGTACTTC
NA	TRBV11-2	TRBJ2-7	TRBD1	CASSLGAGQGYEQYF	TGTGCCAGCAGCTTAGGGGCGGGACAGGGGTACGAGCAGTACTTC
NA	TRBV2	TRBJ1-2	TRBD1	CASRTGDGYTF	TGTGCCAGCCGAACAGGGGATGGCTACACCTTC
once	TRBV2	TRBJ1-1	TRBD1	CASSERATGVNTEAFF	TGTGCCAGCAGTGAAAGGGCGACAGGGGTTAACACTGAAGCTTTCTTT
NA	TRBV19	TRBJ1-2	NA	CASRSTEISNYGYTF	TGTGCCAGTAGGTCGACAGAGATCTCTAACTATGGCTACACCTTC
NA	TRBV18	TRBJ1-2	NA	CASSQQTNHGYTF	TGTGCCAGCTCACAACAGACGAACCATGGCTACACCTTC